This is a list of T cell receptor beta chains from one sample in a study of radiotherapy plus CTLA-4 blockade in lung cancer. The repertoire was sequenced with immunoSEQ multiplex PCR; TCRdb's copy has only in-frame clones and lacks some. The sample lists some 70,000 clones, roughly four fifths occurring once. The starting material was peripheral blood, obtained from a patient treated with radiotherapy plus ipilimumab. These receptors all come from a human donor with non-small cell lung cancer who had a partial response to radiotherapy plus ipilimumab. Each CDR3 is given with its conserved first and last residue. The D gene is left open where the match is weak. Rows may omit the clone size; those that give it use once, few, many or a size class.

clone_size j_call d_call v_call cdr3_length cdr3_nt cdr3_aa
few TRBJ2-7 TRBD1 TRBV5-6 12 TGTGCCAGCAGCACCGACAGGGGGCCTGCTTACTTC CASSTDRGPAYF
once TRBJ2-3 NA TRBV18 15 TGTGCCAGCTCACCACGGGTTAGCGGCACAGATACGCAGTATTTT CASSPRVSGTDTQYF
NA TRBJ1-2 TRBD1 TRBV5-6 13 TGTGCCAGCAGCGATCAGGGGGCTGATGGCTACACCTTC CASSDQGADGYTF
NA TRBJ2-7 NA TRBV28 14 TGTGCCAGCAGTTTGTGGGGCGGTACCTACGAGCAGTACTTC CASSLWGGTYEQYF
NA TRBJ2-2 NA TRBV7-3 12 TGTGCCAGCAGCTCGGGGAACGGGGAGCTGTTTTTT CASSSGNGELFF
NA TRBJ2-7 NA TRBV5-6 13 TGTGCCACCCGTCGGGGGAGGTTCAACGAGCAGTACTTC CATRRGRFNEQYF
NA TRBJ2-7 TRBD1 TRBV15 16 TGTGCCACCAGCAGAGTTTTGCGGACAGGGAACTACGAGCAGTACTTC CATSRVLRTGNYEQYF
once TRBJ2-5 TRBD2 TRBV5-5 18 TGTGCCAGCAGCTCCGGGGGGCCAACTAGCGGGAGTGGGGGGACCCAGTACTTC CASSSGGPTSGSGGTQYF
NA TRBJ2-2 NA TRBV5-6 12 TGTGCCAGCAGCCCCGACAGTGGCGAGCTGTTTTTT CASSPDSGELFF
NA TRBJ1-5 TRBD1 TRBV2 13 TGTGCCAGCAGGACAGGGGGCAATCAGCCCCAGCATTTT CASRTGGNQPQHF
NA TRBJ1-2 NA TRBV7-2 15 TGTGCCAGCAGCACCTCGTGGCAGGGCGACTATGGCTACACCTTC CASSTSWQGDYGYTF
NA TRBJ1-1 TRBD1 TRBV6-6 15 TGTGCCAGCGGTAGGACAGGCAGTCAGTCCACTGAAGCTTTCTTT CASGRTGSQSTEAFF
NA TRBJ2-1 NA TRBV18 13 TGTGCCAGCTATCTCGACCCCGGGGGTGAGCAGTTCTTC CASYLDPGGEQFF
NA TRBJ2-4 NA TRBV6-1 19 TGTGCCAGCAGTGAAGAGCGGACCCGTATAACCATAGCCAAAAACATTCAGTACTTC CASSEERTRITIAKNIQYF
NA TRBJ1-2 NA TRBV5-6 15 TGTGCCAGCAGCCTGATGCCAGTGACTAACTATGGCTACACCTTC CASSLMPVTNYGYTF
NA TRBJ2-2 NA TRBV19 12 TGTGCCAGTGGGCGGGAAACCGGGGAGCTGTTTTTT CASGRETGELFF
NA TRBJ1-4 TRBD1 TRBV4-1 15 TGCGCCAGCAGCCAACCCGGGACAGGGGGTGAAAAACTGTTTTTT CASSQPGTGGEKLFF
NA TRBJ2-1 TRBD2 TRBV7-8 16 TGTGCCAGCAGCTTAGCATCCGGGACTAGCGGGAGAGTGGAGTTCTTC CASSLASGTSGRVEFF
NA TRBJ2-7 NA TRBV5-6 13 TGTGCCAGCAGCCACAGGGATACCTACGAGCAGTACTTC CASSHRDTYEQYF
NA TRBJ2-2 TRBD2 TRBV9 15 TGTGCCAGCAGCGTAATGGTTCGGGGGGCCGGGGAGCTGTTTTTT CASSVMVRGAGELFF
once TRBJ2-3 TRBD2 TRBV4-1 17 TGCGCCAGCAGCCTCAAGGGGGGACTAGCGGGAGTGGATACGCAGTATTTT CASSLKGGLAGVDTQYF
NA TRBJ2-7 TRBD2 TRBV19 17 TGTGCCAGTAGTCCACTAGCGGGAGTAATGGTAATAGGCGAGCAGTACTTC CASSPLAGVMVIGEQYF
NA TRBJ2-1 TRBD2 TRBV5-1 15 TGCGCCAGCAGCTTGGGGCGGGAGCGGGGCAATGAGCAGTTCTTC CASSLGRERGNEQFF
NA TRBJ1-2 NA TRBV9 14 TGTGCCAGCAGCGTATGGGAGGGCAACTATGGCTACACCTTC CASSVWEGNYGYTF
NA TRBJ2-1 NA TRBV30 14 TGTGCCTGGAGTGACCGGGACTTATACAATGAGCAGTTCTTC CAWSDRDLYNEQFF
NA TRBJ2-6 TRBD1 TRBV2 15 TGTGCCAGCACTACGACAGGGACTGGGGCCAACGTCCTGACTTTC CASTTTGTGANVLTF
few TRBJ2-3 TRBD2 TRBV5-4 16 TGTGCCAGCAGCCCCACGGGTAGCGGGATCACAGATACGCAGTATTTT CASSPTGSGITDTQYF
NA TRBJ1-1 NA TRBV11-2 17 TGTGCCAGCAGCTTAGATAGGATGGGGGCGCTGAACACTGAAGCTTTCTTT CASSLDRMGALNTEAFF
NA TRBJ2-7 NA TRBV7-9 15 TGTGCCAGCAGCTTCGCAGGAGGATTCGACGACGAGCAGTACTTC CASSFAGGFDDEQYF
NA TRBJ2-7 TRBD1 TRBV5-5 15 TGTGCCAGCAGCACAGCGGGGACAGGGGGGTACGAGCAGTACTTC CASSTAGTGGYEQYF
NA TRBJ1-2 TRBD1 TRBV7-9 15 TGTGCCAGCAGCTTAGCGCTAACAGGGGCCTATGGCTACACCTTC CASSLALTGAYGYTF
NA TRBJ2-4 TRBD1 TRBV10-3 12 TGTGCCATCAGTGCCCCCGGGACAGCACTATGCTTC CAISAPGTALCF
NA TRBJ2-7 NA TRBV5-8 12 TGTGCCAGCAGCGCCTACAGCAACGAGCAGTACTTC CASSAYSNEQYF
NA TRBJ1-1 TRBD1 TRBV11-2 15 TGTGCCAGCAGCTGGGACAGCCCTATGACTGGTGAAGCTTTCTTT CASSWDSPMTGEAFF
few TRBJ1-1 NA TRBV5-4 13 TGTGCCAGCAGCGTCGACAGTAACACTGAAGCTTTCTTT CASSVDSNTEAFF
few TRBJ2-1 NA TRBV14 15 TGTGCCAGCAGCCAAGGGAGAAGTTCAGTCAATGAGCAGTTCTTC CASSQGRSSVNEQFF
NA TRBJ2-5 TRBD1 TRBV5-1 14 TGCGCCAGCAGATCCCCGGGACAGCAAGAGACCCAGTACTTC CASRSPGQQETQYF
NA TRBJ2-3 NA TRBV9 16 TGTGCCAGCAGCTTCACCTGGGGGGAAAGCACAGATACGCAGTATTTT CASSFTWGESTDTQYF